These 8 T cell receptor beta chains share one sample of origin, sequenced in a study of identical twins. TCRdb itself ran the 5' RACE reads through MiXCR, one entry per CDR3 protein. The sample holds hundreds of thousands of distinct CDR3 sequences; 8.5% to 9.5% are singletons and the top ten take about 0.98%. These data were also filed under a second study, of yellow fever vaccine responses in identical twins.

The sequencing sample was made of PBMCs. The receptors stem from a woman aged 18 to 35 in good health.

There are many counts of this clonotype. V is TRBV24-1 and J is TRBJ2-7; D not certain. Between the trimmed V and J ends, which lost 1 base and 5 bases, there was a span of 5 bases. CDR3 length equals 12 residues. Germline CDR1 reads KGHDR; CDR2 reads SFDVKD. The CDR3 reads CATSDFDDEQYF. The CDR3 DNA reads TGTGCCACCAGTGATTTTGATGACGAGCAGTACTTC.

This rearrangement joins TRBV6-5 to TRBJ2-7; D remains ambiguous. Trimming stripped 0 bases from V and 2 bases from J, with 11 bases between. The CDR3 extends over 15 amino acids. Germline loops: CDR1 MNHEY, CDR2 SVGAGI. CDR3 amino acids: CASSYSSGPAYEQYF. CDR3 nucleotides: TGTGCCAGCAGTTACTCGAGTGGCCCTGCCTACGAGCAGTACTTC.

The chain couples TRBV20-1 to TRBJ2-3; either TRBD1 or TRBD2 may supply D (5 bases each). CDR1 is DFQATT, CDR2 SNEGSKA, per germline (reference sequence). The germline V and J ends were trimmed by 3 bases and 5 bases, with 6 bases remaining between them. CDR3 length: 11 amino acids. CDR3 loop: CSARRGDTQYF. The CDR3 DNA reads TGCAGTGCTAGGAGGGGAGATACGCAGTATTTT.

The chain recombines TRBV5-6 with TRBJ1-4; D is undetermined. Germline V gene data show CDR1 as SGHDT and CDR2 as YYEEEE. The CDR3 runs 12 residues. Trimming stripped 0 bases from V and 7 bases from J, with 4 bases between. CDR3 sequence (DNA): TGTGCCAGCAGCTTGGACGGTGAAAAACTGTTTTTT. The encoded protein is CASSLDGEKLFF.

This clonotype was seen more than once but under ten times. The genes are TRBV27 and TRBJ2-2, with TRBD1 identical over 9 bases. The CDR3 runs 16 residues. The V and J ends lost 3 bases and 3 bases, in that order; junction bases with no gene match: 5. Germline V gives CDR1 MNHEY, CDR2 SMNVEV (reference sequence). This CDR3 reads CASSLNRGHDTGELFF. The CDR3 DNA is TGTGCCAGCAGTTTGAACAGGGGGCATGACACCGGGGAGCTGTTTTTT.

There are many counts of this clonotype. The gene calls are TRBV12-3 or TRBV12-4 and TRBJ2-3; D is perhaps TRBD1 (6 bases). The germline V and J ends were trimmed by 6 bases and 7 bases, with 11 bases remaining between them. The CDR3 totals 12 residues. The CDR3 DNA sequence: TGTGCCAGCAGATCGGACAGCCATACGCAGTATTTT. As protein: CASRSDSHTQYF.

The genes are TRBV6-1 and TRBJ2-7; D unclear. V lost 2 bases and J 4 bases, leaving 9 bases between the germline ends. Germline V gene sequence: CDR1 MNHNS, CDR2 SASEGT. The CDR3 contains 13 residues. The CDR3 nucleotides read TGTGCCAGCAGTGAATCCCCCATGTACGAGCAGTACTTC. Translation gives CASSESPMYEQYF.

In its sample, this clonotype was seen a few times. The rearrangement joins TRBV12-3 or TRBV12-4 to TRBJ2-7; maybe TRBD1 (5 bases). V dropped 4 bases and J dropped 0 bases, with 13 bases sitting between them. The CDR3 has 15 amino acids. The CDR3 DNA reads TGTGCCAGCAGTTCGACAGTACTAAGCTCCTACGAGCAGTACTTC. This codes for CASSSTVLSSYEQYF.